This T cell receptor beta chain was identified in a study of cytomegalovirus exposure and HLA in healthy donors. Findings and limits, study-wide: After further analysis at a later stage, around 17,000 TCR beta sequences were associated with HLA alleles at 0.05 false discovery rate.

A few counts support this clone. The target antigen is unknown. The PCR made use of 60 Vbeta and 13 Jbeta primers. Using immunoSEQ multiplex PCR, the repertoire was profiled, and TCRdb retains in-frame clones only, with some absent. The sample includes under 85,000 clones, about 70% of them seen just once. Sequences were obtained from PBMCs. The clonotype was recovered from a young man in good health and CMV-seronegative.

CDR3 in DNA: TGTGCCAGCAGTCGACAGGGGGCAGTTCATGGCTACACCTTC. Translation gives CASSRQGAVHGYTF. J is TRBJ1-2 and V is TRBV27; 10 bases fit TRBD1. This CDR3 is built from 14 residues. Germline CDR1 MNHEY, CDR2 SMNVEV (reference sequence). With 5 bases clipped from V and 6 bases from J, the junction kept 6 bases outside the gene matches.